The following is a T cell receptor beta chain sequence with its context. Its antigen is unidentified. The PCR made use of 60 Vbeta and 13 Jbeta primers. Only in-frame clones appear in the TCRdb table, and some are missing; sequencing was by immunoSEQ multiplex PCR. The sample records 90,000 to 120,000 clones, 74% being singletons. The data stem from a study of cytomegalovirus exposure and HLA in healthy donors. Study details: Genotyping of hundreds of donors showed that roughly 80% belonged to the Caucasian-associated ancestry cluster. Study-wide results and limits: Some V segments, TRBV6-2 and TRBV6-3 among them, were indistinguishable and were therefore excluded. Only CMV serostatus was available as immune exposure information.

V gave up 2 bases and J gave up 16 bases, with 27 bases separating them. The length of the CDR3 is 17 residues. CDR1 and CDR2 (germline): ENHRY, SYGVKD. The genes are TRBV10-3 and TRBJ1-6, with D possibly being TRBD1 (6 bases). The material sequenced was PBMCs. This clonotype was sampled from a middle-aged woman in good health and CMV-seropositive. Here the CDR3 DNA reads TGTGCCATCAGTGAGCTGTCGGTTCGACAGGCGAGGACGACTCTCCACTTT. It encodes CAISELSVRQARTTLHF.